The 12 T cell receptor beta chains presented below share a single source sample, sequenced in a study of T cell changes during pregnancy in multiple sclerosis. Libraries were prepared by immunoSEQ multiplex PCR; TCRdb keeps only in-frame clonotypes and omits some of them. The sample consists of roughly 100,000 clones, around 90% of them appearing once. Material: peripheral blood, obtained before pregnancy. These receptor sequences come from a female donor with multiple sclerosis, enrolled in a pregnancy study.

Concerning this clone itself: Other nucleotide sequences in the sample specify the same CDR3. This rearrangement joins TRBV18 to TRBJ1-1, with D possibly TRBD1 on 6 matching bases. The length of the CDR3 is 14 residues. Trimming left V 3 bases short and J 4 bases short, with 12 bases between. The germline V gene has CDR1 KGHSH and CDR2 LQKENI. CDR3 DNA: TGTGCCAGCTCACCTCAACAGGGCGGCACTGAAGCTTTCTTT. Amino acids: CASSPQQGGTEAFF.

The chain uses TRBV5-1 and TRBJ2-7; unclear D gene. V was trimmed by 3 bases and J by 5 bases, leaving 12 bases between them. The CDR3 consists of 13 residues. Germline V gene lookup returns CDR1 SGHRS and CDR2 YFSETQ. The CDR3 region has the DNA TGCGCCAGCAGCTATGCGGATTTCGACGAGCAGTACTTC. It is translated as CASSYADFDEQYF.

CDR3 amino acids: CASRPPRDRVGNEQFF. The CDR3 DNA reads as TGTGCCAGCAGGCCTCCCCGGGACAGGGTAGGCAATGAGCAGTTCTTC. This sequence joins TRBV5-8 and TRBJ2-1; 9 bases line up with TRBD1. Germline values: CDR1 SGHTS, CDR2 YDEGEE. CDR3 length: 16 residues. V shed 5 bases and J 6 bases; nucleotides not matched to a gene: 12.

V is TRBV11-2 and J is TRBJ1-1; D unclear. Trimming shortened V by 0 bases and J by 7 bases, and 12 bases separated the two germline ends. The V gene's germline CDR1 is SGHAT and CDR2 FQNNGV. The CDR3 is 14 residues long. CDR3 amino acids: CASSLDGPAVEAFF. For the CDR3, the DNA is TGTGCCAGCAGCTTAGATGGGCCGGCAGTTGAAGCTTTCTTT.

This clone was picked up one time. V and J are TRBV6-6 and TRBJ1-2; 7 positions agree with TRBD1. V lost 2 bases, J lost 0 bases, and 0 bases stayed unmatched. There are 14 residues in the CDR3. The germline gives CDR1 MNHNY, CDR2 SVGAGI (reference sequence). The CDR3 nucleotides are TGTGCCAGCAGTTACGACAGGGCTAACTATGGCTACACCTTC. It translates to CASSYDRANYGYTF.

Only one count was recorded for this clone. The J gene is TRBJ1-2, the V gene TRBV7-8, with 8 bases aligning to TRBD1. Trimming took 5 bases from V and 8 from J; bases not matched to a gene: 10. Germline V gives CDR1 SGHVS, CDR2 FQNEAQ. The CDR3 spans 14 residues. The CDR3 spells CASSPFQGAKGYTF. The CDR3 DNA reads TGTGCCAGCAGCCCCTTCCAGGGGGCTAAGGGCTACACCTTC.

V gene TRBV28 combines with J gene TRBJ1-4, with TRBD1 matching over 9 bases. The V and J ends lost 5 bases and 16 bases, in that order; junction bases with no gene match: 14. The germline CDR1 and CDR2 sequences are MDHEN and SYDVKM. This CDR3 is 14 amino acids long. The CDR3 DNA follows: TGTGCCAGCAGTCTAGGAACCGGGACAGGGTTTTCGTTTTTT. This gives the protein CASSLGTGTGFSFF.

This clone was counted a single time. The chain recombines TRBV10-3 with TRBJ2-7; 9 bases map to TRBD1. J lost 7 bases, V lost 4 bases, and 5 bases had no gene match. The length of the CDR3 is 13 residues. Germline CDR1 reads ENHRY; CDR2 reads SYGVKD. CDR3 protein: CAISVQGAPEQYF. CDR3 sequence (DNA): TGTGCCATCAGTGTACAGGGGGCGCCAGAGCAGTACTTC.

The V gene is TRBV6-6, the J gene TRBJ1-1; D unresolved. V lost 2 bases and J 6 bases, leaving 13 bases between the germline ends. The CDR3 contains 14 residues. The germline CDR1 and CDR2 sequences are MNHNY and SVGAGI (reference sequence). CDR3 DNA sequence: TGTGCCAGCAGTTACGGCACGGGAACGGCTGAAGCTTTCTTT. Its translation: CASSYGTGTAEAFF.

The chain recombines TRBV7-9 with TRBJ1-2, with a tentative D call TRBD1 (5 bases). CDR3 length: 14 residues. CDR1 is SEHNR, CDR2 FQNEAQ, per germline (reference sequence). V was clipped by 5 bases and J by 3 bases, with 13 bases between them. CDR3 coding DNA: TGTGCCAGCAGCGCGAAGGGGCTGGACTATGGCTACACCTTC. It translates to CASSAKGLDYGYTF. Full variable domain (rest looked up from reference TRBV7-9 and TRBJ1-2): DTGVSQNPRHKITKRGQNVTFRCDPISEHNRLYWYRQTLGQGPEFLTYFQNEAQLEKSRLLSDRFSAERPKGSFSTLEIQRTEQGDSAMYLCASSAKGLDYGYTFGSGTRLTVV.

J is TRBJ2-3 and V is TRBV6-6; 9 bases line up with TRBD2. V gave up 0 bases and J gave up 2 bases; unmatched junction bases: 3. The CDR3 runs 16 residues. The germline gives CDR1 MNHNY, CDR2 SVGAGI (reference sequence). This chain's CDR3 is CASSYSGLANTDTQYF. The CDR3 DNA reads as TGTGCCAGCAGTTACTCCGGACTAGCGAACACAGATACGCAGTATTTT.

This rearrangement joins TRBV5-1 to TRBJ2-3; D gene uncertain. The CDR3 is 11 residues long. V gave up 5 bases and J gave up 4 bases, with 5 bases separating them. Germline CDR1 reads SGHRS; CDR2 reads YFSETQ. CDR3 residues: CASRGADTQYF. The CDR3 nucleotides are TGCGCCAGCAGGGGCGCAGATACGCAGTATTTT.